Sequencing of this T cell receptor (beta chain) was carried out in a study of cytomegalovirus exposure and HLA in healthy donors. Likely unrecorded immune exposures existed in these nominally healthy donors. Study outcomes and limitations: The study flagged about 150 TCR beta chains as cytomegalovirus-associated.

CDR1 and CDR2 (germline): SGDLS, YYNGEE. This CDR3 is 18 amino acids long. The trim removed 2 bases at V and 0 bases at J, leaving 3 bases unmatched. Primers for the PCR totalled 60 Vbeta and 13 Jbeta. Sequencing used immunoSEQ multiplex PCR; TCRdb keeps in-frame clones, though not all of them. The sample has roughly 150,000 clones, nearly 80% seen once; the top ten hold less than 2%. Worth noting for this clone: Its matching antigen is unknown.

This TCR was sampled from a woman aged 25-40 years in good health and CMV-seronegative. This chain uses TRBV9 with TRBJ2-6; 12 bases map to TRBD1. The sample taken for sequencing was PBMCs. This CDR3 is CASSVGQGAFSGANVLTF. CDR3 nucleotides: TGTGCCAGCAGCGTGGGACAGGGGGCTTTCTCTGGGGCCAACGTCCTGACTTTC.